This TCR beta chain was documented in a study of cytomegalovirus exposure and HLA in healthy donors. Study background: It was reported in a later analysis that the 100 to 150 validation repertoires used the same platform as the 500 to 700 first-cohort repertoires.

This clone was seen more than once but under ten times. The target antigen is unknown. V was clipped by 5 bases and J by 5 bases, with 6 bases between them. The CDR3 totals 11 residues. The germline V gene has CDR1 MNHNY and CDR2 SVGAGI (reference sequence). The method was immunoSEQ multiplex PCR; TCRdb's version includes in-frame clones alone and lacks a portion of them. Of some 110,000 clones in the sample, around 89% were seen once. Study-level results: It was found in a later analysis that first-cohort TCR clusters tended to co-occur in the 90 to 150 validation repertoires.

Donors were drawn from the approximately 110-subject validation cohort, separate from the roughly 700-subject first cohort. This chain links TRBV6-6 with TRBJ1-2; D is unresolved. Material for sequencing was PBMCs. The clonotype comes from a woman under 30 in good health and CMV-seropositive. CDR3 sequence: CASSEGYGYTF. The CDR3 region has the DNA TGTGCCAGCAGTGAGGGATATGGCTACACCTTC.